This TCR beta chain was sequenced for a study of molecular identifiers for immune sequencing clone quantification. Generation of bulk TCR libraries relied on previously described methods and listed TCR primers. Each CDR3 protein gets one entry after TCRdb re-called the PCR reads with MiXCR. The sample holds 97,000 or so distinct CDR3 sequences, approximately 24% seen once. V shed 4 bases and J shed 7 bases, with 24 bases lying between them. The CDR3 is made up of 17 amino acids. Germline lookup yields CDR1 SGHRS and CDR2 YFSETQ. Note on this clonotype: Its specificity is unknown.

Overall study findings and caveats: Spike-in Jurkat TCR RNA from a single cell reportedly registered among around 1 million naive cells.

Naive CD8 libraries used 20,000 to 1,000,000 sorted cells and 10%, 30% or 50% RNA. The rearrangement links TRBV5-1 to TRBJ2-1; D may be TRBD1 or TRBD2 (5 bases each). Sequencing input: naive CD8+ T cells from blood, with Jurkat cell RNA spiked in. Subset reported: FACS-sorted CD8+CD4-CCR7+CD45RA+ naive T cells. This TCR was sampled from a human donor in good health. Some libraries in this study had Jurkat cell RNA spiked in. This CDR3 reads CASSTLGSAYEGNEQFF. The DNA for the CDR3 is TGCGCCAGCAGCACCCTCGGATCGGCCTATGAGGGGAATGAGCAGTTCTTC.